The 4 T cell receptor beta chains in this list originate from one sample, sequenced in a study of T-cell reconstitution after alpha-beta-depleted transplantation in children. As it was prepared, the TCRbeta library received unique molecular identifiers. TCRdb analysed the PCR reads with MiXCR anew, one entry per CDR3 protein. There are 500,000 or so distinct CDR3 sequences in the sample; 30% to 35% occur only once, and approximately 2.3% lies in the top ten. The specimen comprised PBMCs from the stem cell graft donor, sampled from the stem cell graft. These receptors were obtained from a human donor who donated a stem cell graft to a child with aplastic anemia.

The V gene is TRBV30, the J gene TRBJ2-1; 11 bases are a match to TRBD2. The V gene's germline CDR1 is GTSNPN and CDR2 SVGIG (reference sequence). Germline trimming cut 1 base from V and 2 bases from J; bases unmatched to any gene: 10. This CDR3 has 18 residues. The CDR3 coding sequence is TGTGCCTGGAGTGCCGGAGCGCCGGGACTAGCGGCCTACAATGAGCAGTTCTTC. It is translated as CAWSAGAPGLAAYNEQFF.

The chain couples TRBV29-1 to TRBJ1-1, with D unresolved. The CDR3 loop spans 13 amino acids. The V and J ends lost 2 bases and 0 bases respectively, with 7 bases between them. The germline gives CDR1 SQVTM, CDR2 ANQGSEA. Written as DNA, the CDR3 is TGCAGCGTTGAATGGGGTTTGAACACTGAAGCTTTCTTT. Residues: CSVEWGLNTEAFF.

The chain has TRBV11-1 and TRBJ2-6; D is unresolved. The ends were cut back, 3 bases at V and 1 base at J, with 7 bases in the middle. Germline CDR1 is SGHAT and CDR2 is FQDESV (reference sequence). The CDR3 contains 15 residues. In DNA form, the CDR3 reads TGTGCCAGCAGCTTGACATTATCTGGGGCCAACGTCCTGACTTTC. Translation gives CASSLTLSGANVLTF.

The V call is TRBV7-2, the J call TRBJ1-4; 7 nucleotides agree with TRBD1. Germline CDR1 is SGHTA and CDR2 is FQGNSA. V was clipped by 0 bases and J by 7 bases; unmatched bases: 5. The CDR3 sequence is 15 residues long. CDR3: CASSLAYRGGEKLFF. The CDR3 bases are TGTGCCAGCAGCTTAGCCTACAGGGGAGGTGAAAAACTGTTTTTT. The complete variable domain, with remaining parts taken from reference TRBV7-2 and TRBJ1-4, reads GAGVSQSPSNKVTEKGKDVELRCDPISGHTALYWYRQSLGQGLEFLIYFQGNSAPDKSGLPSDRFSAERTGGSVSTLTIQRTQQEDSAVYLCASSLAYRGGEKLFFGSGTQLSVL.